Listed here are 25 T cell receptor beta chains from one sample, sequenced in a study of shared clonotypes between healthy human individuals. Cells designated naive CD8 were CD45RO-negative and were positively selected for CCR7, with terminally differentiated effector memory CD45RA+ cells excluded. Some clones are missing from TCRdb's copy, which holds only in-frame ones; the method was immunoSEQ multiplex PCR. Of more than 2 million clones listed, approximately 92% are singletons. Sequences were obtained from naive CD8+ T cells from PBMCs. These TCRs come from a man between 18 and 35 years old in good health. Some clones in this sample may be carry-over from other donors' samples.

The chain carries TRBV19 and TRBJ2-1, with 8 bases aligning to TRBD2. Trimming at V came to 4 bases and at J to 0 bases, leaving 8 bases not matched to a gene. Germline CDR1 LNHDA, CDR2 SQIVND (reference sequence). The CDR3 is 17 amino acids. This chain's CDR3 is CASSTASGSHSYNEQFF. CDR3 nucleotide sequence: TGTGCCAGTAGTACCGCCAGCGGGAGCCACTCCTACAATGAGCAGTTCTTC.

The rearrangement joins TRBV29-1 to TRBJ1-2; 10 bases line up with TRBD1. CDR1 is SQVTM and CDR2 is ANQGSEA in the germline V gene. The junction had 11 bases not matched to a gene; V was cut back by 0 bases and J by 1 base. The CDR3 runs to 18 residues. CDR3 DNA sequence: TGCAGCGTTGAAGATTTACGACAGGGGGCCGGGGGTAACTATGGCTACACCTTC. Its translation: CSVEDLRQGAGGNYGYTF.

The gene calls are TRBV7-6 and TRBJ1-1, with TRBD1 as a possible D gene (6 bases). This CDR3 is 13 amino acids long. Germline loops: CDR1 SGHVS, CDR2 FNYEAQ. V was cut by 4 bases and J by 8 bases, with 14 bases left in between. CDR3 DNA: TGTGCCAGCAGCTACCGACAGGATATGGAAGCTTTCTTT. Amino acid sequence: CASSYRQDMEAFF.

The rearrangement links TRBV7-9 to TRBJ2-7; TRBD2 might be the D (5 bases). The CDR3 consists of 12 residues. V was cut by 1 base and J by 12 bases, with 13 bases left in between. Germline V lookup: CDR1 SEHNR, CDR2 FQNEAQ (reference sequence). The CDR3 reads CASSLDSARRYF. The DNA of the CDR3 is TGTGCCAGCAGCTTAGATAGCGCTAGGCGGTACTTC.

The CDR3 protein is CASSQDNIPTGIGPYSNQPQHF. For the CDR3, the DNA is TGCGCCAGCAGCCAAGATAATATTCCGACAGGGATAGGCCCTTATAGCAATCAGCCCCAGCATTTT. V usage is TRBV4-1 and J usage is TRBJ1-5, with 7 positions matching TRBD1. CDR3 size: 22 residues. V lost 0 bases to trimming and J lost 0 bases; unmatched junction nucleotides: 20. CDR1 and CDR2 (germline): MGHRA, YSYEKL.

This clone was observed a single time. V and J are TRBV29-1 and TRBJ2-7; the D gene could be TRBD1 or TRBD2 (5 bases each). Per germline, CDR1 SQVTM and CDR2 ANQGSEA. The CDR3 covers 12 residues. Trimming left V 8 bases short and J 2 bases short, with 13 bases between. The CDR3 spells CSIETAAYEQYF. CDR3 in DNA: TGCAGCATCGAGACAGCGGCCTACGAGCAGTACTTC.

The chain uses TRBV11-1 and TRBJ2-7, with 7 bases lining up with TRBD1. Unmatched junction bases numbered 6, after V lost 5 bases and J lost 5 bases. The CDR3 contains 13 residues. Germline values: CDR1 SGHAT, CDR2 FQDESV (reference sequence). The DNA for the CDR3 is TGTGCCAGCAGCCCCACAGGGGTGAACGAGCAGTACTTC. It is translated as CASSPTGVNEQYF.

The CDR3 protein is CASSLEGLAIHEQYF. The CDR3 region has the DNA TGTGCCAGCAGCTTAGAGGGACTAGCGATCCACGAGCAGTACTTC. The V call is TRBV13, the J call TRBJ2-7; 10 nucleotides align to TRBD2. From germline, CDR1 is PRHDT and CDR2 FYEKMQ (reference sequence). Trimming removed 1 base from V and 5 bases from J; junction bases left unmatched: 5. This CDR3 comprises 15 residues.

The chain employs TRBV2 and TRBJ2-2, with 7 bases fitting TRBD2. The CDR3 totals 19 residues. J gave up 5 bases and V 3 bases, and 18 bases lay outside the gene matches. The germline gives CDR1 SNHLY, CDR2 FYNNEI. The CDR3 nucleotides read TGTGCCAGCAGTGATTCTTTGGCGCGGGAGATCCTAAGGACCGGGGAGCTGTTTTTT. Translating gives CASSDSLAREILRTGELFF.

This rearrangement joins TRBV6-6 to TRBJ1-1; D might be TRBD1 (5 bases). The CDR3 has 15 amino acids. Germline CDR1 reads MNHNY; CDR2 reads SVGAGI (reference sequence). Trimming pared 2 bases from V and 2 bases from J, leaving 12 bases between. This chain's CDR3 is CASSYLRGTNTEAFF. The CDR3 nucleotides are TGTGCCAGCAGTTACCTAAGAGGGACCAACACTGAAGCTTTCTTT.

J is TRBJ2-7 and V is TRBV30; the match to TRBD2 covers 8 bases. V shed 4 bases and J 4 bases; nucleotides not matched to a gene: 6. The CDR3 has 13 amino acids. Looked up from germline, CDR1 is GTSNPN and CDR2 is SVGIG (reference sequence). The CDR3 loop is CAWKLAAVYEQYF. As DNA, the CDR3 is TGTGCCTGGAAACTAGCGGCGGTGTACGAGCAGTACTTC.

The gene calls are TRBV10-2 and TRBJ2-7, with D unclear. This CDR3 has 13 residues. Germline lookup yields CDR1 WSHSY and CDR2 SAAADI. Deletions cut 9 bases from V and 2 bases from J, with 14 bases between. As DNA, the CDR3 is TGCGCCAGTACGTCCTATCCTACCTACGAGCAGTACTTC. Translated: CASTSYPTYEQYF.

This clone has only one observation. DNA for the CDR3: TGTGCCAGCAGCCTGTACGAGGCCGCCGGGGGCACTGAAGCTTTCTTT. Translated, it gives CASSLYEAAGGTEAFF. This chain uses TRBV13 with TRBJ1-1; D is possibly TRBD1 (5 bases). This CDR3 comprises 16 residues. Germline CDR1 PRHDT, CDR2 FYEKMQ (reference sequence). Trimming cost V 5 bases and J 4 bases, with 20 bases left between them.

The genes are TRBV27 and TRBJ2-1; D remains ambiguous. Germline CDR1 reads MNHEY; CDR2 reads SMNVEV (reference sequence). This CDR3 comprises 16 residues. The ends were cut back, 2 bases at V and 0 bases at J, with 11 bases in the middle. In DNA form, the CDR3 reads TGTGCCAGCAGTTTAGGGCTGTCTCTCTCCTACAATGAGCAGTTCTTC. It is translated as CASSLGLSLSYNEQFF.

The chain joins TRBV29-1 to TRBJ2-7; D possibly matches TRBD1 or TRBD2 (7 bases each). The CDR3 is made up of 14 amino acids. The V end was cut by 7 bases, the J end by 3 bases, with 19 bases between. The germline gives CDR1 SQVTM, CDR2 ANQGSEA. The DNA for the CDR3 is TGCAGCGCGGCGGGGGCAGGGGACAGCTACGAGCAGTACTTC. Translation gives CSAAGAGDSYEQYF.

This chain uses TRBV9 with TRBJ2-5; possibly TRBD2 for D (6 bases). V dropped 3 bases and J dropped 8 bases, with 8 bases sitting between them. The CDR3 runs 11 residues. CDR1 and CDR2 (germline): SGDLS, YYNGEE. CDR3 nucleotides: TGTGCCAGCAGCGGGGGGACTACCCAGTACTTC. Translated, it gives CASSGGTTQYF.

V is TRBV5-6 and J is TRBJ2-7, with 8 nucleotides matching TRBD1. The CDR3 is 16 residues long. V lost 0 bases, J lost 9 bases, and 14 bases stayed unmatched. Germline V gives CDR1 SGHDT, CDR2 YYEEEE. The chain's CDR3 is CASSLGSGQGFFGQYF. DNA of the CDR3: TGTGCCAGCAGCTTGGGCTCCGGACAGGGTTTTTTCGGGCAGTACTTC. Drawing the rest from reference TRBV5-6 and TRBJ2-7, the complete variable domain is DAGVTQSPTHLIKTRGQQVTLRCSPKSGHDTVSWYQQALGQGPQFIFQYYEEEERQRGNFPDRFSGHQFPNYSSELNVNALLLGDSALYLCASSLGSGQGFFGQYFGPGTRLTVT.

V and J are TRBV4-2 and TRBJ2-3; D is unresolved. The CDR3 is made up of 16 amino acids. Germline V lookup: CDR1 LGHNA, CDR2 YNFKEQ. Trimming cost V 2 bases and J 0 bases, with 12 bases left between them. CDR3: CASSQTTLPSTDTQYF. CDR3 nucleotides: TGTGCCAGCAGCCAAACGACGCTTCCGAGCACAGATACGCAGTATTTT.

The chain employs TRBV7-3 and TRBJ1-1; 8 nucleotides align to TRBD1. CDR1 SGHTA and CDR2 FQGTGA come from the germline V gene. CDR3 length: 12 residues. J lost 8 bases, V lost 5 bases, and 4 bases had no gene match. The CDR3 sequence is CASSPDRGEAFF. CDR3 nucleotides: TGTGCCAGCAGCCCCGACAGGGGAGAAGCTTTCTTT.

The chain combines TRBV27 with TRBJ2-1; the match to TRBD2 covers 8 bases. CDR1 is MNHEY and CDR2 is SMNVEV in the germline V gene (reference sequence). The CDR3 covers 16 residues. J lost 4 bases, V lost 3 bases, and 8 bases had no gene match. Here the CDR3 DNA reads TGTGCCAGCAGTTTCTCCCCACTAGCGGCTTACAATGAGCAGTTCTTC. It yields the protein CASSFSPLAAYNEQFF.

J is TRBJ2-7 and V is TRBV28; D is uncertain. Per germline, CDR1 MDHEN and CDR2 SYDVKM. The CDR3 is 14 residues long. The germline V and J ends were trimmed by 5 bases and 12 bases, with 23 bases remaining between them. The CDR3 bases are TGTGCCAGCAGTCCGAGGACGGCCCAGAGTCTATCGTACTTC. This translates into CASSPRTAQSLSYF.

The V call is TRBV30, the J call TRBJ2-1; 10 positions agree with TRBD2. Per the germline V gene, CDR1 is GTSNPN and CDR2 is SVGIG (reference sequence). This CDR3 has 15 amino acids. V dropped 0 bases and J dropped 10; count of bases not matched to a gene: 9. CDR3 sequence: CAWSVGTSGIGEQFF. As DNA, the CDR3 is TGTGCCTGGAGTGTAGGTACTAGCGGGATAGGGGAGCAGTTCTTC.

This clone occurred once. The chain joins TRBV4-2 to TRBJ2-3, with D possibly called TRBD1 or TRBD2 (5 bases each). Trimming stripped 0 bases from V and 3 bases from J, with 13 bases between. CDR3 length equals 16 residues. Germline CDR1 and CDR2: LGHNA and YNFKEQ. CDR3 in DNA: TGTGCCAGCAGCCAAGAGTGGCAGGGAGTGACAGATACGCAGTATTTT. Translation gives CASSQEWQGVTDTQYF.

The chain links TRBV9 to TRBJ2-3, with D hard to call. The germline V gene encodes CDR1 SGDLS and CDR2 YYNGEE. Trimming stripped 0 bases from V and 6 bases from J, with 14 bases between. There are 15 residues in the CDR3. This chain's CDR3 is CASSVEGLARDTQYF. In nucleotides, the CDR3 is TGTGCCAGCAGCGTAGAGGGCTTGGCCAGGGATACGCAGTATTTT.

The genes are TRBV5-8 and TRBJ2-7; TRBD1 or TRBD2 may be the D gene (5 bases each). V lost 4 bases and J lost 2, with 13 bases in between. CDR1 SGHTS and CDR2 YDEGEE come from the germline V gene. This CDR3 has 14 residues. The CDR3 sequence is CASSPGTSAYEQYF. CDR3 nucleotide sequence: TGTGCCAGCAGCCCTGGGACCTCCGCCTACGAGCAGTACTTC.